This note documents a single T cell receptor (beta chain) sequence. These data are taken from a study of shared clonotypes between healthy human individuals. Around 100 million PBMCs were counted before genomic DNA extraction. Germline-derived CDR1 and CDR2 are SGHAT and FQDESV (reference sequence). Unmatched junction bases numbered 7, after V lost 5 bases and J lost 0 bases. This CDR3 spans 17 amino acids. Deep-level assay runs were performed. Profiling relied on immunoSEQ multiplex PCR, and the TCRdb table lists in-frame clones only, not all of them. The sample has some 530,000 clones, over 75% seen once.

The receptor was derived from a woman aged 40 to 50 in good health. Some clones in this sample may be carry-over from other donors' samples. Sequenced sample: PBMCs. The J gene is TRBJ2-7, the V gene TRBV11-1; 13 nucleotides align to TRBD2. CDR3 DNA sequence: TGTGCCAGCAGCGCGGGACTAGCGGGACCCAGCTCCTACGAGCAGTACTTC. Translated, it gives CASSAGLAGPSSYEQYF.